This TCR beta chain was recorded in a study of OX40 agonist ivuxolimab in advanced cancers. As regards this clone: Antigen specificity is unknown.

Study-wide results and caveats: Dose levels from 0.1 to 3.0 mg/kg saw CD4+ and CD8+ blood T cells expand clonally by week 6. Not determined was the antigen specificity of the expanded peripheral T cells.

This table comes from immunoSEQ multiplex PCR, and its TCRdb copy is limited to in-frame clones, with some not included. The table lists 70,000 to 95,000 clones, roughly 87% of them singletons, with 6.2% in the top ten. Baseline was the first blood sampling point, followed by cycle 4 day 1 and cycle 7 day 1. From germline, CDR1 is ENHRY and CDR2 SYGVKD. The CDR3 is 15 residues long. J was trimmed by 1 base and V by 10 bases; bases with no gene match: 8. This clonotype was sampled from an adult with an advanced solid tumor such as melanoma, head and neck, liver or kidney cancer. The material sequenced was CD4+ or CD8+ T cells sorted from blood, taken in a trial of the OX40 agonist ivuxolimab. The gene calls are TRBV10-3 and TRBJ1-1, with 11 bases matching TRBD1. The CDR3 loop is CATRTGGEGNTEAFF. The CDR3 DNA is TGTGCCACAAGGACAGGGGGCGAGGGGAACACTGAAGCTTTCTTT.